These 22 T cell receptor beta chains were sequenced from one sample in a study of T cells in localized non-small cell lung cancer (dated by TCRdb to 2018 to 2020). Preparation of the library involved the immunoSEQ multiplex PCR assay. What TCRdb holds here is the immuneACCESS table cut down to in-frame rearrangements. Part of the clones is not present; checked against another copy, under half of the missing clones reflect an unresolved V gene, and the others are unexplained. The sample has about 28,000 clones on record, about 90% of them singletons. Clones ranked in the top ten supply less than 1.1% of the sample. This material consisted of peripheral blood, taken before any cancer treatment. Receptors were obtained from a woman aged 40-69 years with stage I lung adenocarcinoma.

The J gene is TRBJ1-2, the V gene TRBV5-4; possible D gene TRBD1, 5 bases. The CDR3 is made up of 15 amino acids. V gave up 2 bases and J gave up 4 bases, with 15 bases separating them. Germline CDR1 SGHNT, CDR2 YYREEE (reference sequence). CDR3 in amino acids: CASSFPLGTSYGYTF. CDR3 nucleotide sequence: TGTGCCAGCAGCTTCCCGCTTGGGACGAGCTATGGCTACACCTTC.

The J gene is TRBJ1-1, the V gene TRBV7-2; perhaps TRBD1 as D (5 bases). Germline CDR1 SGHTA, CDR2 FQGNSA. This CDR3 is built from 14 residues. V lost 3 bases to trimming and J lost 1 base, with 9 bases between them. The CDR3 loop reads CASSFRGENTEAFF. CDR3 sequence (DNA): TGTGCCAGCAGCTTCCGGGGCGAGAACACTGAAGCTTTCTTT.

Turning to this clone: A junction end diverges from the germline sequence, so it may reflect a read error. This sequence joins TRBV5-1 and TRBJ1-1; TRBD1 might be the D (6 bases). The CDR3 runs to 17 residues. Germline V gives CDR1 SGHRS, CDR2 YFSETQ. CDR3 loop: CASRLGAGVDRRTEAFF. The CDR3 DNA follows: TGCGCCAGCAGATTGGGGGCAGGGGTTGATCGGAGGACTGAAGCTTTCTTT. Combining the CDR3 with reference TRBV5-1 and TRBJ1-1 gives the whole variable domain KAGVTQTPRYLIKTRGQQVTLSCSPISGHRSVSWYQQTPGQGLQFLFEYFSETQRNKGNFPGRFSGRQFSNSRSEMNVSTLELGDSALYLCASRLGAGVDRRTEAFFGQGTRLTVV.

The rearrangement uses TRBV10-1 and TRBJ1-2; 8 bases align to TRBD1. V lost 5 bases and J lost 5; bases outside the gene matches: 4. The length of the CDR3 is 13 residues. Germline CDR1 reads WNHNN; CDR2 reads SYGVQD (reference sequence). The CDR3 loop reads CASSQTGGYGYTF. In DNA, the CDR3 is TGCGCCAGCAGTCAAACAGGGGGATATGGCTACACCTTC.

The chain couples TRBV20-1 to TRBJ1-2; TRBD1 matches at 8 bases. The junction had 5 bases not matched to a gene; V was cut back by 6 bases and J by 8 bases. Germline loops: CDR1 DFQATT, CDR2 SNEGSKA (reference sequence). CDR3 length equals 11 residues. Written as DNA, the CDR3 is TGCAGTGCGACTTGGACAGGGGGCTACACCTTC. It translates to CSATWTGGYTF.

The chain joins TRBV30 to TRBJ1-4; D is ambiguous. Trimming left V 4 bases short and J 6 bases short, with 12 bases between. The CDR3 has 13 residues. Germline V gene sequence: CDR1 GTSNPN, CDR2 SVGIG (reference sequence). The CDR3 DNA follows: TGTGCCTGGAACCTTCAGCTTGATGAAAAACTGTTTTTT. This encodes CAWNLQLDEKLFF.

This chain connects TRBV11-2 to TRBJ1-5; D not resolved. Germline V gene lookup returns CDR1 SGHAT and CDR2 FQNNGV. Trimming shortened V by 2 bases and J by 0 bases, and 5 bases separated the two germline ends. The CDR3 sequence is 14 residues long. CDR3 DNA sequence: TGTGCCAGCAGCTTAAGGGATAGCAATCAGCCCCAGCATTTT. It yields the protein CASSLRDSNQPQHF.

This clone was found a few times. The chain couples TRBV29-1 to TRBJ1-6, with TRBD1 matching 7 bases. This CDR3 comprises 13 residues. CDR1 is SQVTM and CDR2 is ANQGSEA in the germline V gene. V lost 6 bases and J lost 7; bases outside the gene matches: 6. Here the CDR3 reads CSVSWDSNSPLHF. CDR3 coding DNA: TGCAGCGTCAGCTGGGACAGCAATTCACCCCTCCACTTT.

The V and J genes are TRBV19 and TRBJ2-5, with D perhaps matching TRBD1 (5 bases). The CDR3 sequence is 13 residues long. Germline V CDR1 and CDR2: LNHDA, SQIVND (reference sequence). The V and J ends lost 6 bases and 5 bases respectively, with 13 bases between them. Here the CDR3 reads CASSMPAGETQYF. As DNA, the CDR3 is TGTGCCAGTAGCATGCCAGCAGGGGAGACCCAGTACTTC.

Here the CDR3 DNA reads TGTGCCAGTAGTATAAGAGATCAGCCCCAGCATTTT. Protein sequence: CASSIRDQPQHF. V usage is TRBV19 and J usage is TRBJ1-5; no reliable D call. CDR1 is LNHDA, CDR2 SQIVND, per germline (reference sequence). Trimming pared 2 bases from V and 5 bases from J, leaving 4 bases between. This CDR3 has 12 residues.

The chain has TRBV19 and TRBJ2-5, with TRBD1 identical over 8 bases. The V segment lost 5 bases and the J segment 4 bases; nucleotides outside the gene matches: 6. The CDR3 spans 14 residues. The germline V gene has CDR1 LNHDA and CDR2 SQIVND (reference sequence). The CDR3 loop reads CASSPSTGVETQYF. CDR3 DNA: TGTGCCAGTAGTCCGTCGACAGGGGTAGAGACCCAGTACTTC.

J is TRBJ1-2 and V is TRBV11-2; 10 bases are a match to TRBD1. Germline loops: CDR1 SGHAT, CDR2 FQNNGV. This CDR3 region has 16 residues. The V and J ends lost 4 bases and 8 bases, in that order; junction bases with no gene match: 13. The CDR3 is CASSSAPGQGFGGYTF. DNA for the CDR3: TGTGCCAGCAGCTCGGCCCCGGGACAGGGGTTTGGCGGCTACACCTTC. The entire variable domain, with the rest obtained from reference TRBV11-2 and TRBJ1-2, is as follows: EAGVAQSPRYKIIEKRQSVAFWCNPISGHATLYWYQQILGQGPKLLIQFQNNGVVDDSQLPKDRFSAERLKGVDSTLKIQPAKLEDSAVYLCASSSAPGQGFGGYTFGSGTRLTVV.

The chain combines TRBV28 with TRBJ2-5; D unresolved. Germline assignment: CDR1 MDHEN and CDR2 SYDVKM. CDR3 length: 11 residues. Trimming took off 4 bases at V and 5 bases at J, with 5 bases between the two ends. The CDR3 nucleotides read TGTGCCAGCAGTTCCCACGAGACCCAGTACTTC. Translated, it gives CASSSHETQYF.

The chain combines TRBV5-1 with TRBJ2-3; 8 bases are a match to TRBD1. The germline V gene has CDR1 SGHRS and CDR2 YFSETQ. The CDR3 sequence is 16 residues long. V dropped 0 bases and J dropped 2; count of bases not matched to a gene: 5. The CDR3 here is CASSLEGRGHTDTQYF. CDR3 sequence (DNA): TGCGCCAGCAGCTTGGAGGGCAGGGGGCACACAGATACGCAGTATTTT.

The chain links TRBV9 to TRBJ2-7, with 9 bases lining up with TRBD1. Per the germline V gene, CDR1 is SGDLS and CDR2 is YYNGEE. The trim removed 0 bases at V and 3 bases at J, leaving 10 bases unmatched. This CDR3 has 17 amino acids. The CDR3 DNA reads TGTGCCAGCAGCGTAGCGGGACAGGGCGCTGGGGGCTACGAGCAGTACTTC. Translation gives CASSVAGQGAGGYEQYF.

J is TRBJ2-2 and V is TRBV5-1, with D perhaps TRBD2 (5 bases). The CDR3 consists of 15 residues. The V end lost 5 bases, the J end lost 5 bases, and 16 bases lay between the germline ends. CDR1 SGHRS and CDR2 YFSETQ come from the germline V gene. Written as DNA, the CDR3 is TGCGCCAGCAGAGGAGCCATTAGAGGGACCGGGGAGCTGTTTTTT. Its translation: CASRGAIRGTGELFF. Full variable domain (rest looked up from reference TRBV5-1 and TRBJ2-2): KAGVTQTPRYLIKTRGQQVTLSCSPISGHRSVSWYQQTPGQGLQFLFEYFSETQRNKGNFPGRFSGRQFSNSRSEMNVSTLELGDSALYLCASRGAIRGTGELFFGEGSRLTVL.

CDR3 protein: CASSLGYQADTQYF. As DNA, the CDR3 is TGTGCCAGCAGCTTAGGTTACCAAGCCGATACGCAGTATTTT. The chain carries TRBV7-2 and TRBJ2-3; D gene uncertain. The CDR3 consists of 14 residues. V gave up 1 base and J gave up 6 bases, with 11 bases separating them. Germline lookup yields CDR1 SGHTA and CDR2 FQGNSA.

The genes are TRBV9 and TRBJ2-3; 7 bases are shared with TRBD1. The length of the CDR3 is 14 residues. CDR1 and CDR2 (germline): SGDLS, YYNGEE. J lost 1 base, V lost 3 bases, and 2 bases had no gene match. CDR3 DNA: TGTGCCAGCAGCGGAGACAGGGGCACAGATACGCAGTATTTT. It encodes CASSGDRGTDTQYF.

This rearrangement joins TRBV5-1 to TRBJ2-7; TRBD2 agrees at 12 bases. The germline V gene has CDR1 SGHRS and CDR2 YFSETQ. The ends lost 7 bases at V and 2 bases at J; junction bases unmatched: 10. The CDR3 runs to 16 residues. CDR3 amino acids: CASQTSGGEPTYEQYF. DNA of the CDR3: TGCGCCAGCCAGACTAGCGGGGGAGAGCCAACCTACGAGCAGTACTTC.

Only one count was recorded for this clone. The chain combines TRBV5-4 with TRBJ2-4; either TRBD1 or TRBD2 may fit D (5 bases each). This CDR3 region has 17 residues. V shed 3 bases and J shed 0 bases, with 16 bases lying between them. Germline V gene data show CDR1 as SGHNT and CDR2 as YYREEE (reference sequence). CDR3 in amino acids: CASSSFVGTLAKNIQYF. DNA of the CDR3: TGTGCCAGCAGCTCCTTTGTGGGGACCCTAGCCAAAAACATTCAGTACTTC.

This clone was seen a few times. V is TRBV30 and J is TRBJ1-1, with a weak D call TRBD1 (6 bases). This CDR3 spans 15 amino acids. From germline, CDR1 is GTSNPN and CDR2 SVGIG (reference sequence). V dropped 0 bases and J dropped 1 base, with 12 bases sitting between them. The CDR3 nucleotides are TGTGCCTGGAGTGTTAAGGGGGGACCGAACACTGAAGCTTTCTTT. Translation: CAWSVKGGPNTEAFF.

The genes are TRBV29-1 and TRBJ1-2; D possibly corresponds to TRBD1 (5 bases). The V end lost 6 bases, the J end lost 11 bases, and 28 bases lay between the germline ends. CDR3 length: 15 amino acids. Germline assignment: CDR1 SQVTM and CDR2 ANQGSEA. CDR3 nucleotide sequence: TGCAGCGTACAAAAGACAACCGGGGCAGAGGGAGCTTACACCTTC. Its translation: CSVQKTTGAEGAYTF.